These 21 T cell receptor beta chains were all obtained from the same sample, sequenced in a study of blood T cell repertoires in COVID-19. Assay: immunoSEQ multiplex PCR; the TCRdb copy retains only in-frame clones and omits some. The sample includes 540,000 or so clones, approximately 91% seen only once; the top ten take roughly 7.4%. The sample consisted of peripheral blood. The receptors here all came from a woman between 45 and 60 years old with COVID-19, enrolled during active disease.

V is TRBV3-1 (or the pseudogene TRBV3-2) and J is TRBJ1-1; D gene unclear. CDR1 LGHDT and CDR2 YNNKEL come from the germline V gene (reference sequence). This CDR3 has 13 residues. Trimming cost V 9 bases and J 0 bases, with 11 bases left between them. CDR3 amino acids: CASRLAVNTEAFF. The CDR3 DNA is TGTGCCAGTCGATTAGCGGTGAACACTGAAGCTTTCTTT.

The CDR3 nucleotides are TGTGCCAGCAGCTGTGGGCAGTATAGCAATCAGCCCCAGCATTTT. It yields the protein CASSCGQYSNQPQHF. The chain is built from TRBV11-3 and TRBJ1-5; D call uncertain. The CDR3 totals 15 residues. Deletions cut 4 bases from V and 0 bases from J, with 10 bases between. Germline assignment: CDR1 SGHNT and CDR2 YENEEA.

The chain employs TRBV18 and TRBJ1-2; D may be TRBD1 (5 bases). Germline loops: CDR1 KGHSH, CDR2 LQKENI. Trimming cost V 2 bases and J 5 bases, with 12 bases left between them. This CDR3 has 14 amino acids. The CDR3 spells CASSPTDRPYGYTF. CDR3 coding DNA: TGTGCCAGCTCACCAACCGACAGACCGTATGGCTACACCTTC.

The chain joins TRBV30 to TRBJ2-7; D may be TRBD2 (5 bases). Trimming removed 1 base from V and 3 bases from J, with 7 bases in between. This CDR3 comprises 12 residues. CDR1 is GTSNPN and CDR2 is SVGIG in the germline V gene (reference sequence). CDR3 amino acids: CAWSEGSYEQYF. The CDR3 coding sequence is TGTGCCTGGAGTGAAGGGAGCTACGAGCAGTACTTC.

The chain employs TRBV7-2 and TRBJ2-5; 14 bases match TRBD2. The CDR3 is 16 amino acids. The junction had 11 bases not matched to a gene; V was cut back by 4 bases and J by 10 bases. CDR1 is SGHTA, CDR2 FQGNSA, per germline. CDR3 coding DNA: TGTGCCAGCAGCTCGCGGTGGGGACTAGCGGGGGCAGACCAGTACTTC. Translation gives CASSSRWGLAGADQYF.

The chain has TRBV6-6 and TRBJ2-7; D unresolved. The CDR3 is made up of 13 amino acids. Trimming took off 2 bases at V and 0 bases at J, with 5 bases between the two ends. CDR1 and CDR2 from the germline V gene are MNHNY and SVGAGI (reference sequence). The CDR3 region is CASSYASSYEQYF. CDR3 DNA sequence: TGTGCCAGCAGTTACGCCAGCTCCTACGAGCAGTACTTC.

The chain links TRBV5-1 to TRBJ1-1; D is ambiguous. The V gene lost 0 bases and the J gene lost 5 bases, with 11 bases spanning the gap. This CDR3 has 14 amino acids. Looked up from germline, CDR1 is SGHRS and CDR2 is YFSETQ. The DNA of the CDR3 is TGCGCCAGCAGCTTGGTCCGGGCGGGGACTGAAGCTTTCTTT. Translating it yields CASSLVRAGTEAFF.

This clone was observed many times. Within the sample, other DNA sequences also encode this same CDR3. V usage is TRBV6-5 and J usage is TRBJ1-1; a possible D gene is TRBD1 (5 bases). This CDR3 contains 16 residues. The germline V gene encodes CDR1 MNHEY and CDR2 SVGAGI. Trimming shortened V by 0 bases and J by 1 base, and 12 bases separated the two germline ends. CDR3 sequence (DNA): TGTGCCAGCAGTTACTCGCCCCAGGGCTGGAACACTGAAGCTTTCTTT. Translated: CASSYSPQGWNTEAFF.

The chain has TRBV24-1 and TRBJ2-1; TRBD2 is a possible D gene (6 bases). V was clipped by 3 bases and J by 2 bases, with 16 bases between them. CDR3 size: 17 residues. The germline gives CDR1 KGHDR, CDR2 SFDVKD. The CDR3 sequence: CATSDPPSGLTYNEQFF. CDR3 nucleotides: TGTGCCACCAGTGATCCACCGTCGGGACTTACCTACAATGAGCAGTTCTTC.

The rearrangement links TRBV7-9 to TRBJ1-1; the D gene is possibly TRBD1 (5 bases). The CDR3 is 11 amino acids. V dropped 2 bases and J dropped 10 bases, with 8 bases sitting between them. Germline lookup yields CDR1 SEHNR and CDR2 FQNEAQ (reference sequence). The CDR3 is CASSLRQGAFF. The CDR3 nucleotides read TGTGCCAGCAGCTTAAGGCAGGGAGCTTTCTTT.

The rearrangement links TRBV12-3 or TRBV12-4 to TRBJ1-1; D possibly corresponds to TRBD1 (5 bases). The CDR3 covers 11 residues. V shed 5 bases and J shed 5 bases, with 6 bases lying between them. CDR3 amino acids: CASSGHTEAFF. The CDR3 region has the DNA TGTGCCAGCAGTGGACATACTGAAGCTTTCTTT.

The CDR3 sequence: CASSSGQGYGYTF. CDR3 in DNA: TGTGCCAGCAGCTCAGGACAGGGGTATGGCTACACCTTC. The chain employs TRBV7-8 and TRBJ1-2, with 9 nucleotides matching TRBD1. Germline assignment: CDR1 SGHVS and CDR2 FQNEAQ. With V trimmed by 4 bases and J by 5 bases, 2 bases remained unmatched. The CDR3 extends over 13 amino acids. Drawing the rest from reference TRBV7-8 and TRBJ1-2, the complete variable domain is GAGVSQSPRYKVAKRGQDVALRCDPISGHVSLFWYQQALGQGPEFLTYFQNEAQLDKSGLPSDRFFAERPEGSVSTLKIQRTQQEDSAVYLCASSSGQGYGYTFGSGTRLTVV.

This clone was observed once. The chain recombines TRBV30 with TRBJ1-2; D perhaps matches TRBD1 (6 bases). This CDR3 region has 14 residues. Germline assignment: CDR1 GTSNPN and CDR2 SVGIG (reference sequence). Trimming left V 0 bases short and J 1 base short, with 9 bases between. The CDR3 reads CAWSVGQHNYGYTF. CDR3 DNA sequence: TGTGCCTGGAGTGTAGGACAGCATAACTATGGCTACACCTTC.

The CDR3 reads CATSDPTGRYTDTQYF. The DNA for the CDR3 is TGTGCCACCAGTGATCCGACAGGGAGGTATACAGATACGCAGTATTTT. The V call is TRBV24-1, the J call TRBJ2-3; D is perhaps TRBD1 (7 bases). This CDR3 is 16 amino acids long. V gave up 3 bases and J gave up 3 bases, with 15 bases separating them. Germline values: CDR1 KGHDR, CDR2 SFDVKD.

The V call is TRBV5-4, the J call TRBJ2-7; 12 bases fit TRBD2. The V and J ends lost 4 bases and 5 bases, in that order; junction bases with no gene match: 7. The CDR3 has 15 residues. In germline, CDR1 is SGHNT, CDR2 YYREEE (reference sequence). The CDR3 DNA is TGTGCCAGCAGCGCCCTAGCGGGGGGGCCCAACGAGCAGTACTTC. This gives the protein CASSALAGGPNEQYF.

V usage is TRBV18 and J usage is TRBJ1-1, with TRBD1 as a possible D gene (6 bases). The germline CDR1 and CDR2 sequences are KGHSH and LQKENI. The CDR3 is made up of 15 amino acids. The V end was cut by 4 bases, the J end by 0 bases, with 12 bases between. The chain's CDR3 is CASSRAGGMNTEAFF. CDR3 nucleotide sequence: TGTGCCAGCTCACGCGCTGGGGGCATGAACACTGAAGCTTTCTTT. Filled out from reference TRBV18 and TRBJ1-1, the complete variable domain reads NAGVMQNPRHLVRRRGQEARLRCSPMKGHSHVYWYRQLPEEGLKFMVYLQKENIIDESGMPKERFSAEFPKEGPSILRIQQVVRGDSAAYFCASSRAGGMNTEAFFGQGTRLTVV.

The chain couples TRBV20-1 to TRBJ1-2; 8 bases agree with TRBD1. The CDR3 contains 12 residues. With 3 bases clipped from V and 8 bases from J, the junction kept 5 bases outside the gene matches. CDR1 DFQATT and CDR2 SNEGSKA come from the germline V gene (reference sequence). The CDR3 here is CSASGTGAGYTF. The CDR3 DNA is TGCAGTGCTAGTGGGACAGGAGCCGGCTACACCTTC.

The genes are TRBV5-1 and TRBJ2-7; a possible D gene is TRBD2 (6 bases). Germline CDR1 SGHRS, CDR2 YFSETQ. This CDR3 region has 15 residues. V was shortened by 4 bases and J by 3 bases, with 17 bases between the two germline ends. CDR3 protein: CASSPLEGRDYEQYF. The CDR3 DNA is TGCGCCAGCAGCCCACTGGAGGGAAGGGACTACGAGCAGTACTTC.

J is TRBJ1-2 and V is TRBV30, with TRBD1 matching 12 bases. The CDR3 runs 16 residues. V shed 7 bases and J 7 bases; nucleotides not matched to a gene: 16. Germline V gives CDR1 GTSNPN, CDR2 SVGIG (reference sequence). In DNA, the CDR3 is TGTGCCTCCTCGCGGCCGGGACAGGGGGCCCTTAGTGGCTACACCTTC. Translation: CASSRPGQGALSGYTF.

The CDR3 nucleotides are TGTGCCTGGGCCCGCGGGATCGGGGATACGCAGTATTTT. Its protein product is CAWARGIGDTQYF. The chain combines TRBV30 with TRBJ2-3; a possible D gene is TRBD2 (6 bases). Looked up from germline, CDR1 is GTSNPN and CDR2 is SVGIG (reference sequence). Trimming stripped 5 bases from V and 6 bases from J, with 15 bases between. CDR3 length: 13 residues.

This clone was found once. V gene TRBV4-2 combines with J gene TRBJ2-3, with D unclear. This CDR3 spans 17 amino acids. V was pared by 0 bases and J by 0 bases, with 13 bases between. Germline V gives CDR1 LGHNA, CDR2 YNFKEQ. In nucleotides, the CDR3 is TGTGCCAGCAGCCAAGAACGGCACAGTCTTAGCACAGATACGCAGTATTTT. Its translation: CASSQERHSLSTDTQYF.